This T cell receptor beta chain derives from a study of blood T cell repertoires in COVID-19. Study-wide background: Whether acute or convalescent, the COVID-19 samples came from the United States, Italy and Spain. PBMCs, B-cell-depleted T cells, or T cells were the source of the cDNA or gDNA that made up the material.

V shed 5 bases and J shed 4 bases, with 14 bases lying between them. Germline values: CDR1 SGHVS, CDR2 FQNEAQ. The CDR3 is 15 amino acids. TCRdb's table, derived via immunoSEQ multiplex PCR, lists solely in-frame clones and lacks some. Among about 150,000 clones listed, more than 80% were seen once. The chain recombines TRBV7-8 with TRBJ1-4; D gene unclear. The material sequenced was peripheral blood. This TCR derives from a woman in her 40s with acute or convalescent COVID-19. The CDR3 loop is CASSASLSYNEKLFF. CDR3 DNA sequence: TGTGCCAGCAGCGCCTCATTGAGTTATAATGAAAAACTGTTTTTT.